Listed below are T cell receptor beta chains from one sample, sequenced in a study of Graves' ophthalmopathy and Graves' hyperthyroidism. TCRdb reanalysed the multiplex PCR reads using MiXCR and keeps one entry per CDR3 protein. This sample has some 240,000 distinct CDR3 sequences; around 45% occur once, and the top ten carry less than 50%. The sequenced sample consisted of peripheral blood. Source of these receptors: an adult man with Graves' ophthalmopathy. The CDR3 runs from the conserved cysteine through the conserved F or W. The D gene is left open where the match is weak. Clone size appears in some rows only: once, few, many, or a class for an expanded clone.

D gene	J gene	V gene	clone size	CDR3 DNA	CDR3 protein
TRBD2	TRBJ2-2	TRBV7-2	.	TGTGCCAGCAGCTTCCGCGGGGGGAGTACCGGGGAGCTGTTTTTT	CASSFRGGSTGELFF
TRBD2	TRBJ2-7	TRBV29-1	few	TGCAGCGTTGAAGATGGGGCTAGCGGGGGGTACGAGCAGTACTTC	CSVEDGASGGYEQYF
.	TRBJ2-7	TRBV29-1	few	TGCAGCGTTGGCCCTGAGGACGAGCAGTACTTC	CSVGPEDEQYF
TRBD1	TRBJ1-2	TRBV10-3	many	TGTGCCATCAGTGGGGGGACAGGGGAAGTCTATGGCTACACCTTC	CAISGGTGEVYGYTF
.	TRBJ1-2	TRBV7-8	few	TGTGCCAGCAGCTTAGCGCGGGGAAACAACTATGGCTACACCTTC	CASSLARGNNYGYTF
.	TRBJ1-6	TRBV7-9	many	TGTGCCAGCAGCTTTGACCTTTGGGATTCACCCCTCCACTTT	CASSFDLWDSPLHF
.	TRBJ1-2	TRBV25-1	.	TGTGCCAGCAGTACAGCCGGAGGGGCTTCGGGTGGCTACACCTTC	CASSTAGGASGGYTF
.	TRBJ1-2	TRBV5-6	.	TGTGCCAGCAGCGATACGAGGCCCTATGGCTACACCTTC	CASSDTRPYGYTF
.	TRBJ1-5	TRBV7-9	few	TGTGCCAGCAGCTACCTCCGGGATCAGCCCCAGCATTTT	CASSYLRDQPQHF
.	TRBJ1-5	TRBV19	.	TGTGCCAGTAGTATAGTAGTGGGATTTTATAGCAATCAGCCCCAGCATTTT	CASSIVVGFYSNQPQHF
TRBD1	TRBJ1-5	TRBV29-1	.	TGCAGCGTTTTACAGGGGAACAGCAATCAGCCCCAGCATTTT	CSVLQGNSNQPQHF
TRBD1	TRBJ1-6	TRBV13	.	TGTGCCAGCAGCTCACGGACAGGGTGGAGAGATTCACCCCTCCACTTT	CASSSRTGWRDSPLHF
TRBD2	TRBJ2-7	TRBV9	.	TGTGCCAGCAGCCAAGAGCGACTAGCGGGGACGGGGGAGCAGTACTTC	CASSQERLAGTGEQYF
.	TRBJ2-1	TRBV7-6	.	TGTGCCAGCAGCTCCTTTGCGGCATACAATGAGCAGTTCTTC	CASSSFAAYNEQFF
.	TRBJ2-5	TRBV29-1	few	TGCAGCGTTGAAGGAGGAGCCCAAGCGGAGACCCAGTACTTC	CSVEGGAQAETQYF
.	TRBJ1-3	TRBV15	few	TGTGCCACCAGCAGAGCTGGGACGGCTGGAAACACCATATATTTT	CATSRAGTAGNTIYF
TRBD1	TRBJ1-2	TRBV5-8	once	TGTGCCAGCAGCGCCCCGGGACAGGGGACCCATGGCTACACCTTC	CASSAPGQGTHGYTF
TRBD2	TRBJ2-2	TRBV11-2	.	TGTGCCAGCAGCTTAGGTCTAGCGGGACACACCGGGGAGCTGTTTTTT	CASSLGLAGHTGELFF
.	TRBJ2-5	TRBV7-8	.	TGTGCCAGCAGCTTAGTTTCGGGGGCGCAAGAGACCCAGTACTTC	CASSLVSGAQETQYF
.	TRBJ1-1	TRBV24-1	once	TGTGCCACCAGTGATAACACGGTCGAAGCTTTCTTT	CATSDNTVEAFF
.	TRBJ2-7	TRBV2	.	TGTGCCAGCAGCGCCCTGGAGGAATACGAGCAGTACTTC	CASSALEEYEQYF
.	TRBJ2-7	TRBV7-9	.	TGTGCCAGCAGCCCAAGCGGAGTCTACGAGCAGTACTTC	CASSPSGVYEQYF
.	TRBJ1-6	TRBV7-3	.	TGCGCCAGCAGCCAGTCCAGGGAGAGCTCCTATAATTCACCCCTCCACTTT	CASSQSRESSYNSPLHF
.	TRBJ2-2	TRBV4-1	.	TGCGCCAGCAGCCACTCGGTGCAGGGGGGCGCCGGGGAGCTGTTTTTT	CASSHSVQGGAGELFF
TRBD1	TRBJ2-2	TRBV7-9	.	TGTGCCAGCTCGGGACAGGGAAGGACCGGGGAGCTGTTTTTT	CASSGQGRTGELFF
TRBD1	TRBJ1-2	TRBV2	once	TGTGCCAGCAGCTCCACATCGACAGGGGGTGACTATGGCTACACCTTC	CASSSTSTGGDYGYTF
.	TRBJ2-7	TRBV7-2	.	TGTGCCAGCAGCACGGGAGCGGAGGAGCAGTACTTC	CASSTGAEEQYF
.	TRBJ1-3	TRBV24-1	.	TGTGCCACCAGTGAGGGGTCCATTGGAAACACCATATATTTT	CATSEGSIGNTIYF
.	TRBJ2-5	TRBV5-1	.	TGCGCCAGCAGCTTGGCGGTGGCACAGGGAGGGGAGACCCAGTACTTC	CASSLAVAQGGETQYF
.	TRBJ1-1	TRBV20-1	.	TGCAGTTTAGACGGCGGGAACACTGAAGCTTTCTTT	CSLDGGNTEAFF
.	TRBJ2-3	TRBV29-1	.	TGCAGCGTTGAAACGGGCGGGTTCACAGATACGCAGTATTTT	CSVETGGFTDTQYF
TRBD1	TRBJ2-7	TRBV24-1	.	TGTGCCACCAGTGATTTCACAGGGGACCACGAGCAGTACTTC	CATSDFTGDHEQYF
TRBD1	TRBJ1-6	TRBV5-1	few	TGCGCCAGCAGCTCACAGGGGCGGTATTCACCCCTCCACTTT	CASSSQGRYSPLHF
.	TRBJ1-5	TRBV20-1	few	TGCAGTGCAAGCGGACAGTTTAGATATCAGCCCCAGCATTTT	CSASGQFRYQPQHF
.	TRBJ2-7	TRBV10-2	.	TGCGCCAGCCAGACGCAGGGAGACGAGCAGTACTTC	CASQTQGDEQYF
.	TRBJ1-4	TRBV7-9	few	TGTGCCAGCAGCTTTAGTGGGGGGTCCAATGAAAAACTGTTTTTT	CASSFSGGSNEKLFF
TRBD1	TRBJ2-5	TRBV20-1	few	TGCAGTACAAGACAGGGTAGGGAAGAGACCCAGTACTTC	CSTRQGREETQYF